The 23 T cell receptor beta chains below were found in one sample sequenced in a study of T cell clonality in common variable immunodeficiency. Here immunoSEQ multiplex PCR was the method, and the copy in TCRdb shows in-frame clones only, minus some. Recorded here are under 65,000 clones, none singletons. The sample comprised peripheral blood mononuclear cells. The receptors were gathered from a person between 18 and 70 years old in good health.

This clone was detected many times. The CDR3 end falls 3 residues outside the read, so it is completed with the germline J gene. The chain uses TRBV20-1 and TRBJ2-3, with 7 bases fitting TRBD1. From germline, CDR1 is DFQATT and CDR2 SNEGSKA (reference sequence). The CDR3 consists of 14 residues. The CDR3 here is CSARGTGGFPTQYF. The sequenced part of the CDR3 DNA is TGCAGTGCTAGAGGGACAGGCGGTTTCCCCACG.

Comment on this clone: The DNA ends 3 residues before the CDR3 does, and the rest of the CDR3 is filled in from the germline J gene. Other DNA sequences of this sample code for an identical CDR3. J is TRBJ1-3 and V is TRBV19, with 7 bases identical to TRBD1. The germline V gene has CDR1 LNHDA and CDR2 SQIVND (reference sequence). This CDR3 comprises 16 residues. Trimming removed 3 bases from V and 4 bases from J; junction bases left unmatched: 9. Incomplete CDR3 DNA: TGTGCCAGTAGTATTCCACAGGGGCGAGGAGGAAACACC. It translates to CASSIPQGRGGNT. The full CDR3 is CASSIPQGRGGNTIYF.

This clone was counted at least ten times. Coverage ceases 3 residues before the CDR3 finishes, and the germline J gene fills in the end. The genes are TRBV5-1 and TRBJ2-1; the match to TRBD2 covers 11 bases. CDR1 SGHRS and CDR2 YFSETQ come from the germline V gene. V trimming: 3 bases; J trimming: 0 bases; junction bases outside the gene matches: 11. CDR3 length equals 19 residues. CDR3 loop: CASSSAWVAGGYSYNEQFF. The covered CDR3 bases are TGCGCCAGCAGCTCCGCTTGGGTAGCGGGAGGGTACTCCTACAATGAG.

There are many counts of this clone. With the read ending 3 residues before the CDR3 end, the germline J gene is used to fill in that end. The chain recombines TRBV5-6 with TRBJ2-1; 7 bases line up with TRBD1. CDR3 size: 14 residues. J lost 9 bases, V lost 4 bases, and 10 bases had no gene match. The germline CDR1 and CDR2 sequences are SGHDT and YYEEEE. The part of the CDR3 DNA that was read is TGTGCCAGCAGCCCCGGGACAGCGAGGGGTGAG. It specifies CASSPGTARGE. In full, the CDR3 reads CASSPGTARGEQFF. Full variable domain (outside the CDR3, taken from reference TRBV5-6 and TRBJ2-1): DAGVTQSPTHLIKTRGQQVTLRCSPKSGHDTVSWYQQALGQGPQFIFQYYEEEERQRGNFPDRFSGHQFPNYSSELNVNALLLGDSALYLCASSPGTARGEQFFGPGTRLTVL.

Ten or more counts support this clone. The read finishes 3 residues shy of the CDR3 end, and the germline J gene is used to complete it. The rearrangement uses TRBV5-1 and TRBJ1-6, with 9 bases fitting TRBD1. The CDR3 has 15 residues. After removal of 3 bases from V and 9 bases from J, the junction contained 7 bases not matched to a gene. Germline-derived CDR1 and CDR2 are SGHRS and YFSETQ. The sequenced part of the CDR3 DNA is TGCGCCAGCAGCTCTTCGACAGGGGGGCGTTCACCC. Translation gives CASSSSTGGRSP. The whole CDR3 reads CASSSSTGGRSPLHF.

This clone showed up many times. The sequenced fragment ends 3 residues before the CDR3 boundary, so the rest is inferred from the germline J gene. The rearrangement joins TRBV7-2 to TRBJ2-4, with TRBD1 matching over 8 bases. There are 15 residues in the CDR3. The V gene end was trimmed by 9 bases and the J gene end by 8 bases; junction bases not matched to a gene: 15. The germline CDR1 and CDR2 sequences are SGHTA and FQGNSA. The CDR3 sequence is CARGLPGGLIYIQYF. CDR3 DNA, as far as it was read: TGTGCCAGGGGCCTTCCAGGGGGCCTGATTTACATT.

This clone appeared many times. The CDR3 goes on 3 residues after the read ends, and that part is filled in from the germline J gene. The rearrangement links TRBV7-2 to TRBJ1-1, with a possible D match to TRBD1 (5 bases). Germline V CDR1 and CDR2: SGHTA, FQGNSA. The CDR3 runs 15 residues. The CDR3 loop reads CASSLIGRRQPEAFF. CDR3 bases read: TGTGCCAGCAGCCTTATCGGGAGACGACAGCCAGAA.

In the case of this clone: The read terminates 3 residues ahead of where the CDR3 ends, so the germline J gene completes it. The V gene is TRBV30, the J gene TRBJ1-2, with a tentative D call TRBD1 (6 bases). This CDR3 comprises 11 residues. The V gene's germline CDR1 is GTSNPN and CDR2 SVGIG (reference sequence). The CDR3 bases that were read are TGTGCCTTGAGCAGGGGATACGAC. Its translation: CALSRGYD. The entire CDR3 is CALSRGYDYTF.

This clone was seen ten or more times. The CDR3 goes on 3 residues after the read ends, and that part is filled in from the germline J gene. The rearrangement links TRBV6-4 to TRBJ2-1, with 7 bases matching TRBD2. The CDR3 spans 15 residues. From germline, CDR1 is MRHNA and CDR2 SNTAGT. V dropped 6 bases and J dropped 2; count of bases not matched to a gene: 7. The CDR3 spells CASSSSGGTYNEQFF. CDR3 DNA (partial): TGTGCCAGCAGCTCTAGCGGAGGGACCTACAATGAG.

This clone was recorded many times. Read coverage stops 3 residues before the CDR3 terminus; the germline J gene supplies the remainder. The rearrangement uses TRBV7-9 and TRBJ2-7, with 8 bases lining up with TRBD2. V dropped 3 bases and J dropped 2; count of bases not matched to a gene: 3. The CDR3 has 14 residues. Germline V gene sequence: CDR1 SEHNR, CDR2 FQNEAQ (reference sequence). The chain's CDR3 is CASSLGSGTYEQYF. The DNA read from the CDR3 is TGTGCCAGCAGCTTGGGTAGCGGGACCTACGAG.

This clone was counted ten times or more. The missing CDR3 end, 3 residues past where the read stops, is filled in from the germline J gene. This sequence joins TRBV5-5 and TRBJ2-3, with 8 bases aligning to TRBD2. CDR3 size: 15 residues. V lost 2 bases to trimming and J lost 4 bases; unmatched junction nucleotides: 6. From germline, CDR1 is SGHKS and CDR2 YYEKEE (reference sequence). CDR3 amino acids: CASSFGRGRSDTQYF. Partial CDR3 DNA: TGTGCCAGCAGCTTCGGGAGGGGGAGGTCAGATACG.

This clone showed up many times. The observed sequence ends 3 residues before the CDR3 terminus, with the missing tail filled in from the germline J gene. This sequence joins TRBV2 and TRBJ2-3; the match to TRBD2 covers 7 bases. The germline V gene encodes CDR1 SNHLY and CDR2 FYNNEI. Trimming cost V 4 bases and J 3 bases; bases outside gene matches: 7. This CDR3 comprises 15 residues. CDR3 loop: CASSVSAGRTDTQYF. Incomplete CDR3 DNA: TGTGCCAGCAGTGTCTCAGCGGGAAGGACAGATACG.

At least ten counts were recorded for this clone. The sequence runs out 3 residues before the end of the CDR3; the remainder is reconstructed from the germline J gene. This chain uses TRBV30 with TRBJ1-1, with TRBD1 as a possible D gene (5 bases). The CDR3 length is 14 residues. V was cut by 2 bases and J by 5 bases, with 15 bases left in between. Germline assignment: CDR1 GTSNPN and CDR2 SVGIG (reference sequence). CDR3 protein: CAWSPGGARTEAFF. CDR3 DNA, as far as it was read: TGTGCCTGGAGTCCCGGTGGGGCCCGGACTGAA.

This clone came up many times. The CDR3 goes on 3 residues after the read ends, and that part is filled in from the germline J gene. The V call is TRBV18, the J call TRBJ2-5; 8 bases match TRBD2. The V gene end was trimmed by 3 bases and the J gene end by 5 bases; junction bases not matched to a gene: 2. CDR3 length: 13 amino acids. CDR1 is KGHSH, CDR2 LQKENI, per germline. CDR3 DNA, as far as it was read: TGTGCCAGCTCACCGCGCGGGGGGGAGACC. Translation: CASSPRGGET. The full CDR3 reads CASSPRGGETQYF. Full variable domain (rest looked up from reference TRBV18 and TRBJ2-5): NAGVMQNPRHLVRRRGQEARLRCSPMKGHSHVYWYRQLPEEGLKFMVYLQKENIIDESGMPKERFSAEFPKEGPSILRIQQVVRGDSAAYFCASSPRGGETQYFGPGTRLLVL.

Ten or more counts support this clone. The CDR3 end is not reached by the read, which stops 3 residues before it; the germline J gene fills it in. This rearrangement joins TRBV30 to TRBJ1-6; 10 bases align to TRBD1. J gave up 10 bases and V 4 bases, and 10 bases lay outside the gene matches. This CDR3 has 15 amino acids. Germline V gene lookup returns CDR1 GTSNPN and CDR2 SVGIG (reference sequence). CDR3 bases read: TGTGCCTGGAATGACCGGGACAGGGGAGCATCACCC. Protein sequence: CAWNDRDRGASP. The full CDR3 is CAWNDRDRGASPLHF.

The table lists this clone with many counts. The CDR3 end falls 3 residues outside the read, so it is completed with the germline J gene. V and J are TRBV29-1 and TRBJ2-1; 10 positions match TRBD2. Per the germline V gene, CDR1 is SQVTM and CDR2 is ANQGSEA. This CDR3 has 16 amino acids. V shed 2 bases, J shed 4 bases, and the junction held 8 bases outside the gene matches. CDR3 sequence: CSVEWLSGRAYNEQFF. Partial CDR3 DNA: TGCAGCGTTGAATGGTTAAGCGGGAGGGCTTACAATGAG.

This clone was counted ten times or more. Read coverage stops 3 residues before the CDR3 terminus; the germline J gene supplies the remainder. The genes are TRBV5-1 and TRBJ2-1; TRBD2 is a possible D gene (5 bases). From germline, CDR1 is SGHRS and CDR2 YFSETQ. The CDR3 length is 18 residues. Trimming stripped 0 bases from V and 6 bases from J, with 22 bases between. CDR3 DNA (partial): TGCGCCAGCAGCTTGGGGACTCTAGCATTAATCTTGTCCAATGAG. It yields the protein CASSLGTLALILSNE. The complete CDR3 protein is CASSLGTLALILSNEQFF.

In this sample, this clone turned up many times. The read terminates 3 residues ahead of where the CDR3 ends, so the germline J gene completes it. The J gene is TRBJ2-1, the V gene TRBV12-3 or TRBV12-4; no clear D gene. The CDR3 totals 15 residues. Trimming took off 3 bases at V and 6 bases at J, with 15 bases between the two ends. CDR3 amino acids: CASSLRRLESNEQFF. The covered CDR3 bases are TGTGCCAGCAGTTTGAGGCGGCTAGAATCCAATGAG.

The sample holds many counts of this clone. The observed sequence ends 3 residues before the CDR3 terminus, with the missing tail filled in from the germline J gene. The J gene is TRBJ2-1, the V gene TRBV20-1; 11 nucleotides line up with TRBD2. The CDR3 length is 14 residues. V dropped 3 bases and J dropped 6; count of bases not matched to a gene: 4. From germline, CDR1 is DFQATT and CDR2 SNEGSKA (reference sequence). The CDR3 sequence: CSARRLAGLNEQFF. The sequenced part of the CDR3 DNA is TGCAGTGCTAGGAGACTAGCGGGGCTCAATGAG.

This clone was observed many times. The read stops 3 residues short of the end of the CDR3; the missing end is completed from the germline J gene. The rearrangement uses TRBV7-9 and TRBJ1-1, with D perhaps TRBD1 (5 bases). The CDR3 is 12 residues long. The germline gives CDR1 SEHNR, CDR2 FQNEAQ (reference sequence). V was shortened by 3 bases and J by 6 bases, with 8 bases between the two germline ends. The covered CDR3 bases are TGTGCCAGCAGCTTCGACAGCTCTGAA. Its translation: CASSFDSSE. The full CDR3 protein is CASSFDSSEAFF. Based on the CDR3 plus reference TRBV7-9 and TRBJ1-1, the full variable domain is DTGVSQNPRHKITKRGQNVTFRCDPISEHNRLYWYRQTLGQGPEFLTYFQNEAQLEKSRLLSDRFSAERPKGSFSTLEIQRTEQGDSAMYLCASSFDSSEAFFGQGTRLTVV.

This clone was seen at least ten times. The read gets to within 3 residues of the CDR3 end, and the germline J gene fills in the rest. The chain recombines TRBV29-1 with TRBJ1-1; 8 bases map to TRBD1. J gave up 0 bases and V 7 bases, and 4 bases lay outside the gene matches. Germline CDR1 reads SQVTM; CDR2 reads ANQGSEA. The CDR3 is 13 amino acids. CDR3 bases read: TGCAGCGGGAACAGGGGGGTGAACACTGAA. It encodes CSGNRGVNTE. From start to end, the CDR3 is CSGNRGVNTEAFF.

This clone occurred many times. CDR3: CASSLGASSDTQYF. CDR3 DNA (partial): TGTGCCAGCAGCTTGGGGGCCTCGTCAGATACG. The rearrangement links TRBV7-3 to TRBJ2-3, with D possibly being TRBD1 (6 bases). The DNA ends 3 residues before the CDR3 does, and the rest of the CDR3 is filled in from the germline J gene. The CDR3 consists of 14 residues. Trimming stripped 3 bases from V and 4 bases from J, with 11 bases between. Germline CDR1 is SGHTA and CDR2 is FQGTGA. Full variable domain (rest looked up from reference TRBV7-3 and TRBJ2-3): GAGVSQTPSNKVTEKGKYVELRCDPISGHTALYWYRQSLGQGPEFLIYFQGTGAADDSGLPNDRFFAVRPEGSVSTLKIQRTERGDSAVYLCASSLGASSDTQYFGPGTRLTVL.

This clone was observed a few times. Read data end 3 residues before the CDR3 end; the end is taken from the germline J gene. This chain joins TRBV7-6 and TRBJ2-3; no firm D call. The length of the CDR3 is 15 residues. CDR1 and CDR2 (germline): SGHVS, FNYEAQ. Incomplete CDR3 DNA: TGTGCCAGCAGCTTAGCGTATAGGGCTACCGAGACG. Translating gives CASSLAYRATET. The full CDR3 protein is CASSLAYRATETQYF.